The 27 T cell receptor beta chains below were found in one sample sequenced in a study of Graves' ophthalmopathy and Graves' hyperthyroidism. The authors amplified TCR beta CDR3 regions, and they did so from RNA transcripts for repertoire sequencing. Amplification began with first-round RT-PCR using HTBI primers, then second-round multiplex PCR was performed. TCRdb itself ran the multiplex PCR reads through MiXCR, one entry per CDR3 protein. The sample consists of some 350,000 distinct CDR3 sequences, about a sixth of them appearing once. The sequenced material came from peripheral blood. All receptors come from an adult woman with stable Graves' hyperthyroidism.

The rearrangement uses TRBV13 and TRBJ2-7; D is possibly TRBD1 or TRBD2 (6 bases each). CDR3 size: 14 residues. Germline lookup yields CDR1 PRHDT and CDR2 FYEKMQ (reference sequence). The V gene lost 3 bases and the J gene lost 3 bases, with 12 bases spanning the gap. This chain's CDR3 is CASSFGRGVYEQYF. The DNA of the CDR3 is TGTGCCAGCAGCTTTGGTAGGGGGGTCTACGAGCAGTACTTC. Based on the CDR3 plus reference TRBV13 and TRBJ2-7, the full variable domain is AAGVIQSPRHLIKEKRETATLKCYPIPRHDTVYWYQQGPGQDPQFLISFYEKMQSDKGSIPDRFSAQQFSDYHSELNMSSLELGDSALYFCASSFGRGVYEQYFGPGTRLTVT.

This clonotype turned up a few times. The rearrangement links TRBV30 to TRBJ2-5, with D perhaps matching TRBD2 (5 bases). Germline V gene lookup returns CDR1 GTSNPN and CDR2 SVGIG (reference sequence). The CDR3 has 12 amino acids. V lost 7 bases and J lost 5, with 14 bases in between. CDR3 in amino acids: CALLDGMETQYF. In DNA, the CDR3 is TGTGCCTTACTCGACGGGATGGAGACCCAGTACTTC.

In this sample, this clonotype turned up many times. This sequence joins TRBV10-3 and TRBJ1-3; a possible D gene is TRBD1 (5 bases). V was trimmed by 9 bases and J by 5 bases, leaving 17 bases between them. The CDR3 consists of 14 residues. The germline gives CDR1 ENHRY, CDR2 SYGVKD. CDR3: CAIMGQGGRNTIYF. CDR3 coding DNA: TGTGCCATAATGGGGCAGGGCGGCAGAAACACCATATATTTT.

The J gene is TRBJ1-2, the V gene TRBV27; no reliable D call. This CDR3 region has 15 residues. Trimming pared 6 bases from V and 4 bases from J, leaving 18 bases between. Germline CDR1 is MNHEY and CDR2 is SMNVEV (reference sequence). CDR3 sequence reads: CASRPGRYSFYGYTF. The CDR3 coding sequence is TGTGCCAGCAGACCGGGTCGGTATTCATTCTATGGCTACACCTTC.

This clonotype was observed at least ten times. This chain links TRBV29-1 with TRBJ2-7; D is unresolved. The V end lost 4 bases, the J end lost 4 bases, and 8 bases lay between the germline ends. CDR3 size: 11 residues. Germline V gene sequence: CDR1 SQVTM, CDR2 ANQGSEA. CDR3 DNA: TGCAGCGTTGGGAAAGGTTACGAGCAGTACTTC. It encodes CSVGKGYEQYF.

This clonotype was detected ten times or more. The chain combines TRBV3-1 with TRBJ2-7; 7 bases match TRBD2. From germline, CDR1 is LGHDT and CDR2 YNNKEL (reference sequence). The CDR3 consists of 14 residues. Unmatched junction bases numbered 5, after V lost 6 bases and J lost 0 bases. Written as DNA, the CDR3 is TGTGCCAGCAGGGGTGGCGGGAGCTCCTACGAGCAGTACTTC. Protein: CASRGGGSSYEQYF.

This clonotype was recorded many times. The chain recombines TRBV12-3 or TRBV12-4 with TRBJ2-2, with a possible D match to TRBD2 (6 bases). This CDR3 spans 13 amino acids. The ends were cut back, 5 bases at V and 3 bases at J, with 7 bases in the middle. The CDR3 reads CASSGLYTGELFF. The CDR3 DNA reads as TGTGCCAGCAGTGGACTATACACCGGGGAGCTGTTTTTT.

The gene calls are TRBV5-1 and TRBJ2-6; TRBD1 agrees at 9 bases. Germline V lookup: CDR1 SGHRS, CDR2 YFSETQ. The CDR3 totals 18 residues. J was trimmed by 0 bases and V by 4 bases; bases with no gene match: 8. CDR3 protein: CASSPTGTGYSGANVLTF. CDR3 DNA: TGCGCCAGCAGCCCCACCGGGACAGGGTACTCTGGGGCCAACGTCCTGACTTTC.

This clonotype was found many times. The genes are TRBV6-2 or TRBV6-3 and TRBJ1-2, with TRBD1 as a possible D gene (6 bases). This CDR3 has 13 amino acids. Trimming cost V 2 bases and J 5 bases, with 9 bases left between them. CDR1 and CDR2 from the germline V gene are MNHEY and SVGEGT. The CDR3 coding sequence is TGTGCCAGCAGTTACGAGGACAGTTATGGCTACACCTTC. Protein sequence: CASSYEDSYGYTF.

This clonotype was seen ten or more times. The J gene is TRBJ1-2, the V gene TRBV2; weak D call: TRBD1 (5 bases). Trimming cost V 4 bases and J 3 bases, with 9 bases left between them. The CDR3 extends over 13 amino acids. Germline V gene data show CDR1 as SNHLY and CDR2 as FYNNEI. CDR3 amino acids: CASSGRDDYGYTF. In DNA form, the CDR3 reads TGTGCCAGCAGTGGCAGGGACGACTATGGCTACACCTTC. The whole variable domain, remainder taken from reference TRBV2 and TRBJ1-2, is EPEVTQTPSHQVTQMGQEVILRCVPISNHLYFYWYRQILGQKVEFLVSFYNNEISEKSEIFDDQFSVERPDGSNFTLKIRSTKLEDSAMYFCASSGRDDYGYTFGSGTRLTVV.

J is TRBJ1-1 and V is TRBV12-3 or TRBV12-4, with D possibly matching TRBD1 (5 bases). Deletions cut 3 bases from V and 2 bases from J, with 16 bases between. The CDR3 spans 16 residues. Written as DNA, the CDR3 is TGTGCCAGCAGTTTGTCAGTGTGGGGACCAAACACTGAAGCTTTCTTT. It encodes CASSLSVWGPNTEAFF.

This clonotype was observed many times. The chain joins TRBV28 to TRBJ2-7; D remains ambiguous. With 5 bases removed from V and 4 bases from J, the gap between germline ends came to 12 bases. The CDR3 has 13 residues. CDR1 and CDR2 from the germline V gene are MDHEN and SYDVKM. CDR3 residues: CASSPPDSYEQYF. CDR3 DNA: TGTGCCAGCAGTCCTCCCGATTCATACGAGCAGTACTTC.

This clonotype appeared many times. V gene TRBV11-2 combines with J gene TRBJ2-7; D is possibly TRBD1 or TRBD2 (7 bases each). Germline CDR1 SGHAT, CDR2 FQNNGV. Trimming took off 3 bases at V and 1 base at J, with 16 bases between the two ends. There are 16 residues in the CDR3. Here the CDR3 reads CASSFTRQGGSYEQYF. For the CDR3, the DNA is TGTGCCAGCAGCTTCACGCGGCAGGGGGGGTCCTACGAGCAGTACTTC.

This clonotype was recorded many times. This rearrangement joins TRBV7-9 to TRBJ2-5; D is possibly TRBD2 (6 bases). The CDR3 is made up of 13 amino acids. Trimming took 5 bases from V and 5 from J, leaving 12 bases between them. Germline V gene data show CDR1 as SEHNR and CDR2 as FQNEAQ (reference sequence). The CDR3 sequence: CASSLLAMETQYF. The CDR3 DNA sequence: TGTGCCAGCAGCCTACTAGCTATGGAGACCCAGTACTTC.

In this sample, this clonotype turned up many times. The chain couples TRBV11-2 to TRBJ1-6; D unclear. Germline CDR1 and CDR2: SGHAT and FQNNGV. Trimming shortened V by 1 base and J by 7 bases, and 14 bases separated the two germline ends. The CDR3 spans 16 residues. The CDR3 coding sequence is TGTGCCAGCAGCTTAGGGCGCGGCAGGTTAAATTCACCCCTCCACTTT. This encodes CASSLGRGRLNSPLHF.

This clonotype turned up a few times. This chain connects TRBV11-2 to TRBJ2-5, with 12 bases aligning to TRBD2. The CDR3 covers 16 residues. V shed 3 bases and J 7 bases; nucleotides not matched to a gene: 9. Germline values: CDR1 SGHAT, CDR2 FQNNGV. CDR3 region: CASSFPTSGGPRTQYF. The CDR3 DNA reads as TGTGCCAGCAGCTTTCCGACTAGCGGGGGCCCCAGGACCCAGTACTTC.

This chain links TRBV29-1 with TRBJ1-1; no clear D gene. Germline CDR1 reads SQVTM; CDR2 reads ANQGSEA. This CDR3 region has 14 residues. V was clipped by 4 bases and J by 0 bases, with 12 bases between them. The DNA of the CDR3 is TGCAGCGTTGGTGTAGGGCTGGTGAACACTGAAGCTTTCTTT. It is translated as CSVGVGLVNTEAFF.

The V gene is TRBV27, the J gene TRBJ1-1; D not resolved. V was cut by 6 bases and J by 4 bases, with 18 bases left in between. The CDR3 contains 15 residues. In germline, CDR1 is MNHEY, CDR2 SMNVEV (reference sequence). The CDR3 coding sequence is TGTGCCAGCAGACTGGCTGGATCGTCTGGCACTGAAGCTTTCTTT. Its protein is CASRLAGSSGTEAFF.

This clonotype was counted at least ten times. V and J are TRBV12-5 and TRBJ2-2, with 7 bases fitting TRBD2. Germline CDR1 is LGHNT and CDR2 is FRNRAP. The CDR3 has 15 amino acids. With V trimmed by 6 bases and J by 4 bases, 8 bases remained unmatched. CDR3 coding DNA: TGTGCTAGTGGACCGGGGGGTTTCGTCACCGGGGAGCTGTTTTTT. It codes for CASGPGGFVTGELFF.

This clonotype has at least ten counts. The chain carries TRBV6-1 and TRBJ2-7, with 8 bases matching TRBD1. Germline CDR1 is MNHNS and CDR2 is SASEGT. This CDR3 region has 15 residues. The trim removed 5 bases at V and 5 bases at J, leaving 11 bases unmatched. The CDR3 bases are TGTGCCAGCAGTATCGCTCGACAGGGGCTGCACGAGCAGTACTTC. This gives the protein CASSIARQGLHEQYF.

This clonotype was counted ten times or more. The V and J genes are TRBV9 and TRBJ2-5, with 7 bases that match TRBD2. Germline V gene lookup returns CDR1 SGDLS and CDR2 YYNGEE. The CDR3 extends over 17 amino acids. J lost 5 bases, V lost 4 bases, and 17 bases had no gene match. In DNA, the CDR3 is TGTGCCAGCAGCCGCCACCCAGGTGCGGGAGCGGTGGAGACCCAGTACTTC. Amino acid sequence: CASSRHPGAGAVETQYF.

In this sample, this clonotype turned up many times. This sequence joins TRBV20-1 and TRBJ2-5; TRBD2 matches 13 bases. V was clipped by 0 bases and J by 5 bases; unmatched bases: 6. CDR1 DFQATT and CDR2 SNEGSKA come from the germline V gene (reference sequence). CDR3 size: 16 residues. DNA for the CDR3: TGCAGTGCTAGAGATGGGACTAGCGGGATCAGGGAGACCCAGTACTTC. It specifies CSARDGTSGIRETQYF.

The V and J genes are TRBV4-1 and TRBJ2-2, with 13 bases fitting TRBD2. V shed 1 base, J shed 3 bases, and the junction held 17 bases outside the gene matches. The CDR3 is 22 amino acids. In germline, CDR1 is MGHRA, CDR2 YSYEKL. CDR3 sequence: CASSQVVRVGGLAGRDTGELFF. The CDR3 bases are TGCGCCAGCAGCCAAGTAGTTCGGGTAGGGGGACTAGCGGGACGCGACACCGGGGAGCTGTTTTTT.

This clonotype has a count of ten or more. The rearrangement uses TRBV24-1 and TRBJ2-5; D might be TRBD1 (6 bases). V gave up 3 bases and J gave up 2 bases, with 6 bases separating them. This CDR3 contains 13 residues. The germline V gene has CDR1 KGHDR and CDR2 SFDVKD. The CDR3 DNA sequence: TGTGCCACCAGTGATGGACAGCAAGAGACCCAGTACTTC. Translating gives CATSDGQQETQYF.

The V call is TRBV9, the J call TRBJ2-5; 10 bases are a match to TRBD2. This CDR3 spans 15 amino acids. The germline CDR1 and CDR2 sequences are SGDLS and YYNGEE. V shed 4 bases, J shed 1 base, and the junction held 4 bases outside the gene matches. The CDR3: CASSWTSGVQETQYF. The CDR3 bases are TGTGCCAGCAGCTGGACTAGCGGAGTCCAAGAGACCCAGTACTTC.

This clonotype appeared many times. This rearrangement joins TRBV30 to TRBJ2-5, with D tentatively TRBD1 or TRBD2 (6 bases each). Germline V CDR1 and CDR2: GTSNPN, SVGIG (reference sequence). This CDR3 spans 14 amino acids. V was clipped by 6 bases and J by 5 bases, with 19 bases between them. CDR3 residues: CACDTGGTGETQYF. DNA of the CDR3: TGTGCCTGTGACACCGGGGGCACTGGGGAGACCCAGTACTTC.

The sample holds many counts of this clonotype. The chain employs TRBV12-5 and TRBJ2-7, with TRBD2 matching 7 bases. The CDR3 sequence is 16 residues long. The V gene's germline CDR1 is LGHNT and CDR2 FRNRAP. Losses at the gene ends were 2 bases for V and 0 bases for J; bases not matched to a gene: 7. The CDR3 DNA is TGTGCTAGTGGTTTGATACTGCGGGAGAACTCCTACGAGCAGTACTTC. It is translated as CASGLILRENSYEQYF.